This T cell receptor beta chain stems from a study of memory CD4+ T cells and cytomegalovirus serostatus. Study summary: This sample comes from healthy Belgian adults, 9 CMV seropositive, about 23 seronegative. Findings and limits, study-wide: Median bootstrapped AUC for CMV status was about 0.94 originally, 0.9 to 0.93 US-trained. The CMV-associated TCR signature appears largely within the CD4+ memory repertoire.

The length of the CDR3 is 15 residues. The germline CDR1 and CDR2 sequences are SGHTA and FQGNSA. Trimming stripped 4 bases from V and 6 bases from J, with 18 bases between. Single viable CD3+CD4+CD8-CD45RO+ cells were sorted as the memory CD4+ T cells. After thawing, CD4+ T cells were positively selected. Sequenced by immunoSEQ multiplex PCR; TCRdb stores in-frame clones only, minus some. Of nearly 60,000 clones listed, about 81% are singletons. As for this clone: Its antigen is unidentified.

The receptor's source is an adult in good health and CMV-seronegative. V and J are TRBV7-2 and TRBJ1-1; possibly TRBD1 for D (6 bases). Sequencing was performed on memory CD4+ T cells from blood. This CDR3 reads CASSSQGQMASEAFF. The CDR3 DNA sequence: TGTGCCAGCAGCTCACAGGGACAAATGGCGTCTGAAGCTTTCTTT. The variable domain in full, with the rest retrieved from reference TRBV7-2 and TRBJ1-1, is GAGVSQSPSNKVTEKGKDVELRCDPISGHTALYWYRQSLGQGLEFLIYFQGNSAPDKSGLPSDRFSAERTGGSVSTLTIQRTQQEDSAVYLCASSSQGQMASEAFFGQGTRLTVV.